This record covers a single T cell receptor beta chain. Antigen: not known. The CDR3 runs 13 residues. V gave up 7 bases and J gave up 8 bases, with 15 bases separating them. The germline gives CDR1 LNHDA, CDR2 SQIVND (reference sequence). Method: immunoSEQ multiplex PCR; TCRdb's copy keeps in-frame clones and lacks some. The sample holds around 270,000 clones, roughly 93% seen once. These data come from a study of T cell responses to AZD1222 COVID-19 vaccine. Study results and limitations: Two AZD1222 administrations were followed by greater Spike-specific TCR breadth and depth.

The sequences come from peripheral blood, collected 28 days after the second AZD1222 dose. The gene calls are TRBV19 and TRBJ2-1; D may be TRBD1 or TRBD2 (5 bases each). This sequence originates from an adult who received the AZD1222 COVID-19 vaccine. The CDR3 region is CASNWGSFDEQFF. The CDR3, as DNA: TGTGCCAGTAATTGGGGGAGCTTTGATGAGCAGTTCTTC. The full variable domain, completed using reference TRBV19 and TRBJ2-1, is DGGITQSPKYLFRKEGQNVTLSCEQNLNHDAMYWYRQDPGQGLRLIYYSQIVNDFQKGDIAEGYSVSREKKESFPLTVTSAQKNPTAFYLCASNWGSFDEQFFGPGTRLTVL.